This T cell receptor (beta chain) was sequenced during a study of graft-versus-host responses after intestinal transplantation. Study-wide context: Each transplant was multivisceral, liver-intestinal, or isolated intestinal. Induction using anti-thymocyte globulin, followed by tacrolimus and steroids for two to three years, was given to all recipients. Overall study findings and caveats: Recipient marrow showed GvH clones, some seen first in ileum or blood.

Profiled with immunoSEQ multiplex PCR; TCRdb holds only in-frame clones, not every one. Among just under 65,000 clones, 90% were seen once, and the ten largest hold about 1.8%. CDR1 SGDLS and CDR2 YYNGEE come from the germline V gene. This CDR3 comprises 12 residues. V lost 3 bases to trimming and J lost 8 bases; unmatched junction nucleotides: 4. This clone has a handful of counts. Its antigen is still unknown. The genes are TRBV9 and TRBJ1-2, with 7 bases fitting TRBD1. Sequenced material: unstimulated CD8+ T cells sorted from spleen or lymph node cells, taken before transplant. This TCR came from a human donor who was the organ donor for an intestinal transplant. The CDR3 loop is CASSETGFGYTF. CDR3 in DNA: TGTGCCAGCAGCGAGACAGGGTTCGGCTACACCTTC.